What follows are 11 T cell receptor beta chains derived from one specimen sequenced in a study of shared clonotypes between healthy human individuals. TCRdb's table, derived via immunoSEQ multiplex PCR, lists solely in-frame clones and lacks some. The sample lists roughly 2.2 million clones, 80% to 95% occurring once. What was sequenced was naive CD4+ T cells from PBMCs. Stated subset: CD45RA+ positively selected. The origin of the receptors is a man younger than 30 in good health. Some clones in this sample may be carry-over from other donors' samples.

The chain has TRBV7-9 and TRBJ1-2, with D perhaps matching TRBD1 (5 bases). In germline, CDR1 is SEHNR, CDR2 FQNEAQ (reference sequence). V was clipped by 3 bases and J by 8 bases, with 16 bases between them. This CDR3 spans 14 amino acids. The CDR3 loop is CASSLAGIMGGYTF. CDR3 in DNA: TGTGCCAGCAGCTTGGCAGGGATAATGGGGGGCTACACCTTC. Combining the CDR3 with reference TRBV7-9 and TRBJ1-2 gives the whole variable domain DTGVSQNPRHKITKRGQNVTFRCDPISEHNRLYWYRQTLGQGPEFLTYFQNEAQLEKSRLLSDRFSAERPKGSFSTLEIQRTEQGDSAMYLCASSLAGIMGGYTFGSGTRLTVV.

V usage is TRBV2 and J usage is TRBJ2-3; 8 bases are shared with TRBD1. Germline V lookup: CDR1 SNHLY, CDR2 FYNNEI. With 4 bases clipped from V and 4 bases from J, the junction kept 4 bases outside the gene matches. This CDR3 is 14 amino acids long. CDR3 in amino acids: CASSVDRVADTQYF. Written as DNA, the CDR3 is TGTGCCAGCAGTGTGGACAGGGTCGCAGATACGCAGTATTTT. The complete variable domain, with remaining parts taken from reference TRBV2 and TRBJ2-3, reads EPEVTQTPSHQVTQMGQEVILRCVPISNHLYFYWYRQILGQKVEFLVSFYNNEISEKSEIFDDQFSVERPDGSNFTLKIRSTKLEDSAMYFCASSVDRVADTQYFGPGTRLTVL.

The genes are TRBV7-9 and TRBJ1-2; D call uncertain. The CDR3 length is 13 residues. Germline assignment: CDR1 SEHNR and CDR2 FQNEAQ (reference sequence). V was shortened by 1 base and J by 4 bases, with 7 bases between the two germline ends. In DNA form, the CDR3 reads TGTGCCAGCAGCTTAGAGACTATCTATGGCTACACCTTC. Translating gives CASSLETIYGYTF. The full variable domain, its missing parts supplied by reference TRBV7-9 and TRBJ1-2, is DTGVSQNPRHKITKRGQNVTFRCDPISEHNRLYWYRQTLGQGPEFLTYFQNEAQLEKSRLLSDRFSAERPKGSFSTLEIQRTEQGDSAMYLCASSLETIYGYTFGSGTRLTVV.

The chain employs TRBV2 and TRBJ1-5; D may be TRBD1 (6 bases). The germline V and J ends were trimmed by 4 bases and 2 bases, with 12 bases remaining between them. CDR1 and CDR2 from the germline V gene are SNHLY and FYNNEI. This CDR3 spans 15 amino acids. CDR3 sequence reads: CASSGAGAGNQPQHF. The CDR3 nucleotides are TGTGCCAGCAGTGGGGCGGGGGCAGGCAATCAGCCCCAGCATTTT.

This sequence joins TRBV18 and TRBJ2-1; perhaps TRBD2 as D (5 bases). In germline, CDR1 is KGHSH, CDR2 LQKENI. With 1 base removed from V and 3 bases from J, the gap between germline ends came to 10 bases. This CDR3 is 15 amino acids long. The CDR3 DNA sequence: TGTGCCAGCTCACCACTGGCTAGCTACTACAATGAGCAGTTCTTC. Translated: CASSPLASYYNEQFF.

The chain uses TRBV7-8 and TRBJ2-7; 13 nucleotides align to TRBD2. This CDR3 region has 18 residues. Trimming took 5 bases from V and 4 from J; bases not matched to a gene: 14. Germline V lookup: CDR1 SGHVS, CDR2 FQNEAQ. The chain's CDR3 is CASSGRGWTSGSRYEQYF. The CDR3 DNA reads as TGTGCCAGCAGCGGCCGGGGGTGGACTAGCGGGAGCAGGTACGAGCAGTACTTC.

V gene TRBV10-3 combines with J gene TRBJ1-2, with 9 bases identical to TRBD1. CDR3 length: 14 residues. Germline loops: CDR1 ENHRY, CDR2 SYGVKD. Trimming cost V 6 bases and J 2 bases; bases outside gene matches: 4. This CDR3 reads CAIRGQGSNYGYTF. CDR3 bases: TGTGCCATCAGGGGACAGGGATCGAACTATGGCTACACCTTC.

The chain is built from TRBV28 and TRBJ1-4; unclear D gene. The V end lost 1 base, the J end lost 3 bases, and 18 bases lay between the germline ends. There are 18 residues in the CDR3. Germline CDR1 reads MDHEN; CDR2 reads SYDVKM. The CDR3 DNA is TGTGCCAGCAGTTTATCCGGCGCACAATCAGCAGCTAATGAAAAACTGTTTTTT. This encodes CASSLSGAQSAANEKLFF.

This chain uses TRBV5-1 with TRBJ1-4; tentatively, D is TRBD1 (5 bases). Trimming took off 4 bases at V and 10 bases at J, with 17 bases between the two ends. Germline CDR1 SGHRS, CDR2 YFSETQ. The CDR3 contains 14 residues. The CDR3: CASSPGTAVGKLFF. Here the CDR3 DNA reads TGCGCCAGCAGCCCCGGGACGGCAGTGGGAAAACTGTTTTTT.

This chain uses TRBV5-1 with TRBJ2-5; a possible D gene is TRBD1 (6 bases). Germline loops: CDR1 SGHRS, CDR2 YFSETQ. V lost 1 base, J lost 5 bases, and 12 bases lay in between. CDR3 length equals 14 residues. The CDR3 is CASSLSGDEETQYF. The CDR3 nucleotides read TGCGCCAGCAGCTTGTCAGGGGATGAGGAGACCCAGTACTTC.

This chain links TRBV7-3 with TRBJ2-2; no clear D. This CDR3 is 15 amino acids long. Germline V gene data show CDR1 as SGHTA and CDR2 as FQGTGA. Deletions cut 5 bases from V and 1 base from J, with 11 bases between. In nucleotides, the CDR3 is TGTGCCAGCAGCCCACGAAGCGAGAACACCGGGGAGCTGTTTTTT. This sequence encodes CASSPRSENTGELFF.